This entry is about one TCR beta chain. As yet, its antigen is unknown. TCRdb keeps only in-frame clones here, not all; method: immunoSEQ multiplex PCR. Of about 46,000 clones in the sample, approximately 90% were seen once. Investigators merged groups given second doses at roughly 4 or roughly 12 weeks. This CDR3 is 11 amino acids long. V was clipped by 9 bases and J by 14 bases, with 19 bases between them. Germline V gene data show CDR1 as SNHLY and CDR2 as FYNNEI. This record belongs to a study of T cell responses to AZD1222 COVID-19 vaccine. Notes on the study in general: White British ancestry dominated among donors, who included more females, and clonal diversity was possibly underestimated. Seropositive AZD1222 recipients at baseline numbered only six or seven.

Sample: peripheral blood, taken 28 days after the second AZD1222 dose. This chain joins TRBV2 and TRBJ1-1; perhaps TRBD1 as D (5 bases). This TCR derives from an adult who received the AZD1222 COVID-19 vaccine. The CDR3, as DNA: TGTGCCAGTACGAGGGGAGTTGTGAGATTCTTT. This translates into CASTRGVVRFF.